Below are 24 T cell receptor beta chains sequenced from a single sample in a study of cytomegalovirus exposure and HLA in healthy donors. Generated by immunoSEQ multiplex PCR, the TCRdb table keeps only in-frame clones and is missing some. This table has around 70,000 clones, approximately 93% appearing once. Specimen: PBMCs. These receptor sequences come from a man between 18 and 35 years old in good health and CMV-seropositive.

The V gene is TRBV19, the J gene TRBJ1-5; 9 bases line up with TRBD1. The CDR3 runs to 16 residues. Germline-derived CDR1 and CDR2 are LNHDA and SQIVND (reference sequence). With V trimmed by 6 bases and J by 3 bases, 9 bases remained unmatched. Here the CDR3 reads CASSPKGQGFNQPQHF. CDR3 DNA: TGTGCCAGTAGCCCTAAGGGACAGGGATTCAATCAGCCCCAGCATTTT.

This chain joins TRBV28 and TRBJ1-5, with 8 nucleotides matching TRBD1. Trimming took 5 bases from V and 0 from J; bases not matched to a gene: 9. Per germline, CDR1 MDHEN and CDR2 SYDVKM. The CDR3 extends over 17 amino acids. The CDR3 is CASSHATGAYSNQPQHF. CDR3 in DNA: TGTGCCAGCAGTCATGCGACAGGGGCATATAGCAATCAGCCCCAGCATTTT.

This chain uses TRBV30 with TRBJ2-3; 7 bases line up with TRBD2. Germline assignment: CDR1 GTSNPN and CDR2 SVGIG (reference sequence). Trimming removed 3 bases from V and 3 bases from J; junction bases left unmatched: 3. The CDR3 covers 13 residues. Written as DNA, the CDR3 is TGTGCCTGGAGCCGCGGGAGAACAGATACGCAGTATTTT. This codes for CAWSRGRTDTQYF.

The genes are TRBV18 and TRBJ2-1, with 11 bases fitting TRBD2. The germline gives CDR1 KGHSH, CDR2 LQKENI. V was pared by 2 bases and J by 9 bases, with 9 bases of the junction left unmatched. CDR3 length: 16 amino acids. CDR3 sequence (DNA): TGTGCCAGCTCACCAGGGACTAGCGGAGTTCGTGGTGAGCAGTTCTTC. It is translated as CASSPGTSGVRGEQFF.

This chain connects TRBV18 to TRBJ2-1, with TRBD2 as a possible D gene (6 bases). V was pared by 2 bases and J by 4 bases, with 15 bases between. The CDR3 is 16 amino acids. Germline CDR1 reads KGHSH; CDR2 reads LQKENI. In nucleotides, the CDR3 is TGTGCCAGCTCACCAGCCGCAGGCGGGGTTTACAATGAGCAGTTCTTC. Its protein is CASSPAAGGVYNEQFF.

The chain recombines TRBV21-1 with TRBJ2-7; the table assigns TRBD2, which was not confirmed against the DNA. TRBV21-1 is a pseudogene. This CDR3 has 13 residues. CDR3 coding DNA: TGTGCCGGGACTAGCGGGAGGGCTTACGAGCAGTACTTC. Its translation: CAGTSGRAYEQYF.

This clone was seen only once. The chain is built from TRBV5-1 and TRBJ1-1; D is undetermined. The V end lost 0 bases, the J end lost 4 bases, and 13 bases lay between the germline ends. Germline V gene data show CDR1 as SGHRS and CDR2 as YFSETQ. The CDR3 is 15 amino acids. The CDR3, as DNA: TGCGCCAGCAGCTTGGGGGAGGCTCTCATCACTGAAGCTTTCTTT. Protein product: CASSLGEALITEAFF.

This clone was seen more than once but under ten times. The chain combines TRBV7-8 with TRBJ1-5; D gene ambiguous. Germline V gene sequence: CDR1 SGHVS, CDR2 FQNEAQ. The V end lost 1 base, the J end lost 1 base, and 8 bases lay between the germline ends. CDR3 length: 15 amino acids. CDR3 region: CASSLEQLSNQPQHF. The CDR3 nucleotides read TGTGCCAGCAGCTTAGAACAGTTAAGCAATCAGCCCCAGCATTTT. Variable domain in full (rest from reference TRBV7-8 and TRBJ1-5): GAGVSQSPRYKVAKRGQDVALRCDPISGHVSLFWYQQALGQGPEFLTYFQNEAQLDKSGLPSDRFFAERPEGSVSTLKIQRTQQEDSAVYLCASSLEQLSNQPQHFGDGTRLSIL.

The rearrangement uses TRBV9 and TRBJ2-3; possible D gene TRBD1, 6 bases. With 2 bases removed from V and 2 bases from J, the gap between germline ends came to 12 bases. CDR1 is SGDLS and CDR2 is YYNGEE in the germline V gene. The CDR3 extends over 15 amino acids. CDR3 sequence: CASSVQGINTDTQYF. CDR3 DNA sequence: TGTGCCAGCAGCGTGCAGGGGATAAACACAGATACGCAGTATTTT.

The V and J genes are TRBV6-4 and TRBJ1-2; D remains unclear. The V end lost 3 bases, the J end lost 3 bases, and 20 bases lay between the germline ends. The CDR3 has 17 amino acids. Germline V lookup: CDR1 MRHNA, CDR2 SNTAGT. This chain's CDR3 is CASSEGRARHTDYGYTF. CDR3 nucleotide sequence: TGTGCCAGCAGTGAGGGGAGGGCACGACACACCGACTATGGCTACACCTTC.

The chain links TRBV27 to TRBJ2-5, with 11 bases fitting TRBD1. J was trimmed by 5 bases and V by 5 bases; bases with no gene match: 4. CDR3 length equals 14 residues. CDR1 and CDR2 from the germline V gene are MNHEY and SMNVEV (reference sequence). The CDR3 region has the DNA TGTGCCAGCAGTCCCCGGGACAGGGGGGAGACCCAGTACTTC. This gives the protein CASSPRDRGETQYF.

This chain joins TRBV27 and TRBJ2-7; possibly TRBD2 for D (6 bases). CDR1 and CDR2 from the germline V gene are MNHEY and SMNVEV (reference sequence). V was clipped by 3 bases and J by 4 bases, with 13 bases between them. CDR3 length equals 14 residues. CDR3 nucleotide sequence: TGTGCCAGCAGTTTGGGGGACGGGAGATACGAGCAGTACTTC. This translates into CASSLGDGRYEQYF.

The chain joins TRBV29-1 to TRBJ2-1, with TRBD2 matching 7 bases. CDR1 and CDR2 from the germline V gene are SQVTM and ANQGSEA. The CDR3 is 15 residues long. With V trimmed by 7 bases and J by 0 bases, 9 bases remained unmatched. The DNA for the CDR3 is TGCAGCGGGCGAGGGAGGGGAGACTCCTACAATGAGCAGTTCTTC. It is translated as CSGRGRGDSYNEQFF.

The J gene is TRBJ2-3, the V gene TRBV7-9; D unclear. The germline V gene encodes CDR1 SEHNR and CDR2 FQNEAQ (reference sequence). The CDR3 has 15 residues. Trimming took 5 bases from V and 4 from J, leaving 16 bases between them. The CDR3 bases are TGTGCCAGCAGCGCGTTGGGCCCAAAGGCAGATACGCAGTATTTT. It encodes CASSALGPKADTQYF.

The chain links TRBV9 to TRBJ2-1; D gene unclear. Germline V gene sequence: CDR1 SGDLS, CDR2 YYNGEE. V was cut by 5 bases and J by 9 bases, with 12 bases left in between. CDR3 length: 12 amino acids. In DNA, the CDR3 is TGTGCCAGCAGTTTAACGGGTGCTGAGCAGTTCTTC. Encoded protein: CASSLTGAEQFF.

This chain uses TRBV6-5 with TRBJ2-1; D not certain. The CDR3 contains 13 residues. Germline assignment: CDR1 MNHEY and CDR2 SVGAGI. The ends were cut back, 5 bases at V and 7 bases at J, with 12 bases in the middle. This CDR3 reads CASSEAPRNEQFF. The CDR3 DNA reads TGTGCCAGCAGTGAAGCCCCGCGGAATGAGCAGTTCTTC.

As DNA, the CDR3 is TGTGCCAGCAGGAGGGACTCCTACAATGAGCAGTTCTTC. It yields the protein CASRRDSYNEQFF. The rearrangement joins TRBV6-1 to TRBJ2-1; the D gene is possibly TRBD2 (5 bases). Germline values: CDR1 MNHNS, CDR2 SASEGT. V lost 6 bases and J lost 0, with 6 bases in between. The CDR3 spans 13 residues.

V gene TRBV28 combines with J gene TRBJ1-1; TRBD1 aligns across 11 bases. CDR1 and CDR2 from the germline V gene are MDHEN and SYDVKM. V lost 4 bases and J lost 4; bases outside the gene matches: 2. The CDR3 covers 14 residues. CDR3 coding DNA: TGTGCCAGCAGTTCCGGGACAGGGGGCACTGAAGCTTTCTTT. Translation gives CASSSGTGGTEAFF.

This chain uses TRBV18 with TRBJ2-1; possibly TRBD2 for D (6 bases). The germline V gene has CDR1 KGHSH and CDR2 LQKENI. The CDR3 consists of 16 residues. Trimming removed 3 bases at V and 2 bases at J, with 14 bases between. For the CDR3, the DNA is TGTGCCAGCTCACCCCCCTCGGGAGAAGCCTACAATGAGCAGTTCTTC. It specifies CASSPPSGEAYNEQFF.

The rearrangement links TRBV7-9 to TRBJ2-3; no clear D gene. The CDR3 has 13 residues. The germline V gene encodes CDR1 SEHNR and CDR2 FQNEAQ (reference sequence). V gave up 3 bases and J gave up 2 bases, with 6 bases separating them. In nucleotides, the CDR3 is TGTGCCAGCAGCTTCAAACTCACAGATACGCAGTATTTT. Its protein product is CASSFKLTDTQYF.

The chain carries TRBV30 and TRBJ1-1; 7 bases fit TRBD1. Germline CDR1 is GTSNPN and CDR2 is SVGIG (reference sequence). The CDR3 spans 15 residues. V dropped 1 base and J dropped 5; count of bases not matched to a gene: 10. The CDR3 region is CAWSAQQGIQTEAFF. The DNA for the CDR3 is TGTGCCTGGAGTGCTCAACAGGGGATCCAGACTGAAGCTTTCTTT.

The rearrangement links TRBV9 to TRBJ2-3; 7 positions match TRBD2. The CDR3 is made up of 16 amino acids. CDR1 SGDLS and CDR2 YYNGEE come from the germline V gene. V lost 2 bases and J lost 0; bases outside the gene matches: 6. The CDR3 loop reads CASSVRDYDSTDTQYF. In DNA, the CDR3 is TGTGCCAGCAGCGTGCGGGACTACGACAGCACAGATACGCAGTATTTT.

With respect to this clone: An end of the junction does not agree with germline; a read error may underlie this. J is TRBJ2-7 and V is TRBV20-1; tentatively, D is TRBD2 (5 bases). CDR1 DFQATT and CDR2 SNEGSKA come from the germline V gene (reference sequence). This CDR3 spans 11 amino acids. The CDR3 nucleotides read TGCAGCGCTAGCTCCCCGGGGGAGCAGTACTTC. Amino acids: CSASSPGEQYF.

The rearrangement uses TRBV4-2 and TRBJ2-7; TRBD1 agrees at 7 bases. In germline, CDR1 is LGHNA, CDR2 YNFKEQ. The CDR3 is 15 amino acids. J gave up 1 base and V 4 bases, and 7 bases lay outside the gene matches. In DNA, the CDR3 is TGTGCCAGCAGCCTCGGAGACAGGGAATCCTACGAGCAGTACTTC. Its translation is CASSLGDRESYEQYF.